This entry features one TCR beta chain sequence. The record originates from a study of blood T cell repertoires in COVID-19. This table comes from immunoSEQ multiplex PCR, and its TCRdb copy is limited to in-frame clones, with some not included. In the table there are about 410,000 clones, roughly 91% of which are singletons. The CDR3 sequence is 15 residues long. The germline CDR1 and CDR2 sequences are LGHDT and YNNKEL (reference sequence). Trimming pared 8 bases from V and 6 bases from J, leaving 19 bases between. The sequence was obtained from a woman in her 30s who had recovered from COVID-19. Sequencing used PBMCs or T cells enriched from blood (not recorded which). V and J are TRBV3-1 (or the pseudogene TRBV3-2) and TRBJ1-4; D may be TRBD1 (6 bases). CDR3 loop: CASQPPGAPHEKLFF. CDR3 nucleotide sequence: TGTGCCAGCCAACCACCAGGGGCGCCGCATGAAAAACTGTTTTTT.